Below are 27 T cell receptor beta chains sequenced from a single sample in a study of Ad26.COV2.S vaccination and SARS-CoV-2 variants (dated by TCRdb to 2020 to 2023). The sample's treatment or condition label, decoded: some 20 received Ad26.COV2.S at low or high dose, single or two shots; 5 received placebo; per-sample allocation not given. Repertoires of vaccine and placebo recipients were sequenced from samples taken on day 63 after the first injection. Libraries were made using the immunoSEQ multiplex PCR assay. This immuneACCESS table, as held by TCRdb, lists in-frame sequences with V and J called but not all clones. Of the missing ones, under half trace to an unresolved V gene in checked studies; the others have no known cause. For this sample there are over 400,000 clones; nearly 90% appear just once. Over 2% of the sample belongs to the ten largest clones. Sequencing used peripheral blood, obtained in a trial of Ad26.COV2.S vaccine versus placebo. These receptors came from a person aged 18-60 years who received the Ad26.COV2.S COVID-19 vaccine or a placebo.

The chain uses TRBV15 and TRBJ2-3; the D is unclear. The V gene lost 0 bases and the J gene lost 2 bases, with 9 bases spanning the gap. Germline CDR1 reads LNHNV; CDR2 reads YYDKDF (reference sequence). The CDR3 is 15 residues long. The CDR3 protein is CATSREHYDTDTQYF. DNA for the CDR3: TGTGCCACCAGCAGAGAACACTACGACACAGATACGCAGTATTTT.

The chain joins TRBV7-9 to TRBJ1-3, with D maybe TRBD1 (6 bases). The CDR3 runs 14 residues. The V end was cut by 4 bases, the J end by 1 base, with 8 bases between. Germline V gene data show CDR1 as SEHNR and CDR2 as FQNEAQ (reference sequence). The CDR3 sequence: CASSSGASGNTIYF. CDR3 nucleotides: TGTGCCAGCAGCTCAGGGGCATCTGGAAACACCATATATTTT.

The chain couples TRBV9 to TRBJ2-1; TRBD1 or TRBD2 may be the D gene (5 bases each). The V and J ends lost 7 bases and 1 base respectively, with 12 bases between them. The CDR3 length is 14 residues. Per germline, CDR1 SGDLS and CDR2 YYNGEE. CDR3 in amino acids: CASSRDASYNEQFF. CDR3 DNA: TGTGCCAGCTCCCGGGACGCTTCCTACAATGAGCAGTTCTTC.

The chain couples TRBV5-8 to TRBJ1-4; D unclear. The CDR3 is 14 amino acids. V was clipped by 1 base and J by 7 bases, with 11 bases between them. CDR1 is SGHTS and CDR2 is YDEGEE in the germline V gene. CDR3 DNA sequence: TGTGCCAGCAGCTTGAGGTTGAGGAGTGAAAAACTGTTTTTT. This sequence encodes CASSLRLRSEKLFF. The entire variable domain, with the rest obtained from reference TRBV5-8 and TRBJ1-4, is as follows: EAGVTQSPTHLIKTRGQQATLRCSPISGHTSVYWYQQALGLGLQFLLWYDEGEERNRGNFPPRFSGRQFPNYSSELNVNALELEDSALYLCASSLRLRSEKLFFGSGTQLSVL.

This clone showed up just a few times. The chain uses TRBV2 and TRBJ1-5; D is unclear. The V end lost 6 bases, the J end lost 0 bases, and 12 bases lay between the germline ends. Germline V gives CDR1 SNHLY, CDR2 FYNNEI. This CDR3 is built from 15 residues. The CDR3 here is CASRADRYSNQPQHF. DNA of the CDR3: TGTGCCAGCAGGGCGGACCGGTATAGCAATCAGCCCCAGCATTTT. Complete variable domain (other parts from reference TRBV2 and TRBJ1-5): EPEVTQTPSHQVTQMGQEVILRCVPISNHLYFYWYRQILGQKVEFLVSFYNNEISEKSEIFDDQFSVERPDGSNFTLKIRSTKLEDSAMYFCASRADRYSNQPQHFGDGTRLSIL.

The table lists this clone with a few counts. The rearrangement joins TRBV5-1 to TRBJ1-3; a weak D match, TRBD1 (5 bases). This CDR3 is 14 amino acids long. Per germline, CDR1 SGHRS and CDR2 YFSETQ. V lost 4 bases, J lost 0 bases, and 8 bases lay in between. The DNA of the CDR3 is TGCGCCAGCAGCGGGACGGGCTCTGGAAACACCATATATTTT. It codes for CASSGTGSGNTIYF.

The chain carries TRBV11-2 and TRBJ2-1; D gene ambiguous. The CDR3 is 14 amino acids. The germline gives CDR1 SGHAT, CDR2 FQNNGV. Trimming took 3 bases from V and 8 from J, leaving 14 bases between them. Here the CDR3 reads CASSFLLNEDEQFF. The CDR3 coding sequence is TGTGCCAGCAGCTTCCTACTAAATGAAGATGAGCAGTTCTTC.

This chain links TRBV11-2 with TRBJ1-1; D unresolved. Germline values: CDR1 SGHAT, CDR2 FQNNGV. Trimming took off 5 bases at V and 9 bases at J, with 16 bases between the two ends. This CDR3 has 13 amino acids. This CDR3 is CASSPLETAKAFF. CDR3 bases: TGTGCCAGCAGCCCACTTGAGACGGCTAAAGCTTTCTTT.

The V call is TRBV12-3 or TRBV12-4, the J call TRBJ2-7; D possibly corresponds to TRBD1 (5 bases). This CDR3 has 13 amino acids. V lost 6 bases to trimming and J lost 4 bases, with 13 bases between them. The CDR3 bases are TGTGCCAGCAGAATGGATAAGGGGTACGAGCAGTACTTC. This gives the protein CASRMDKGYEQYF.

This sequence joins TRBV6-1 and TRBJ2-7; no definite D call. The CDR3 sequence is 14 residues long. Per the germline V gene, CDR1 is MNHNS and CDR2 is SASEGT. Deletions cut 3 bases from V and 3 bases from J, with 12 bases between. CDR3 DNA sequence: TGTGCCAGCAGTGAGTTTTCAACCGGCTACGAGCAGTACTTC. Its translation: CASSEFSTGYEQYF.

This clone has only a few counts. This rearrangement joins TRBV4-2 to TRBJ2-3; a weak D match, TRBD1 (6 bases). The CDR3 is 16 amino acids. Germline loops: CDR1 LGHNA, CDR2 YNFKEQ. The V end was cut by 3 bases, the J end by 5 bases, with 18 bases between. The CDR3, as DNA: TGTGCCAGCAGCCATGGAGAGACAGGAAGGGGAGATACGCAGTATTTT. Translating it yields CASSHGETGRGDTQYF.

The J gene is TRBJ1-6, the V gene TRBV11-3; D unclear. CDR1 is SGHNT, CDR2 YENEEA, per germline. CDR3 length: 16 amino acids. The ends were cut back, 6 bases at V and 6 bases at J, with 18 bases in the middle. The CDR3 bases are TGTGCCAGCAGGTGGTCCGGGCAAGTCAGTAATTCACCCCTCCACTTT. As protein: CASRWSGQVSNSPLHF.

This clone was detected a few times. The chain employs TRBV7-9 and TRBJ1-2; D ambiguous. The germline CDR1 and CDR2 sequences are SEHNR and FQNEAQ (reference sequence). This CDR3 comprises 16 residues. V was cut by 5 bases and J by 3 bases, with 19 bases left in between. The CDR3, as DNA: TGTGCCAGCAGCCGACCGGACCTGGCCGCTGACTATGGCTACACCTTC. Its protein is CASSRPDLAADYGYTF.

DNA for the CDR3: TGTGCCAGCAGCTTAGCGCGGACTATGGGGGCCTATGGCTACACCTTC. Its protein product is CASSLARTMGAYGYTF. The chain is built from TRBV7-2 and TRBJ1-2; D possibly corresponds to TRBD1 (6 bases). CDR1 SGHTA and CDR2 FQGNSA come from the germline V gene. This CDR3 spans 16 amino acids. The V end was cut by 0 bases, the J end by 4 bases, with 15 bases between.

This sequence joins TRBV2 and TRBJ1-2; 9 bases map to TRBD1. Germline V gives CDR1 SNHLY, CDR2 FYNNEI. The CDR3 has 14 amino acids. The junction had 9 bases not matched to a gene; V was cut back by 7 bases and J by 6 bases. The CDR3 region is CASNPGQGIDGYTF. CDR3 nucleotide sequence: TGTGCCAGCAATCCGGGACAGGGAATAGATGGCTACACCTTC.

The J gene is TRBJ1-1, the V gene TRBV2; D remains unclear. V dropped 6 bases and J dropped 4 bases, with 12 bases sitting between them. CDR1 is SNHLY, CDR2 FYNNEI, per germline. The CDR3 is 13 amino acids. The CDR3 loop reads CASRRALSTEAFF. Here the CDR3 DNA reads TGTGCCAGCAGGAGGGCCCTGAGCACTGAAGCTTTCTTT.

The chain combines TRBV11-3 with TRBJ2-3, with unresolved D. Trimming removed 5 bases at V and 6 bases at J, with 9 bases between. Germline CDR1 SGHNT, CDR2 YENEEA. The CDR3 is 12 amino acids. In DNA form, the CDR3 reads TGTGCCAGCAGCCCCCGAGGCGATACGCAGTATTTT. It codes for CASSPRGDTQYF.

The chain combines TRBV7-9 with TRBJ1-1; D possibly corresponds to TRBD1 (6 bases). CDR3 length: 13 residues. V dropped 8 bases and J dropped 2 bases, with 12 bases sitting between them. CDR1 is SEHNR, CDR2 FQNEAQ, per germline (reference sequence). CDR3 nucleotide sequence: TGTGCCAGCCTCCGACAGGCTAACACTGAAGCTTTCTTT. Translation gives CASLRQANTEAFF. Full variable domain (missing parts from reference TRBV7-9 and TRBJ1-1): DTGVSQNPRHKITKRGQNVTFRCDPISEHNRLYWYRQTLGQGPEFLTYFQNEAQLEKSRLLSDRFSAERPKGSFSTLEIQRTEQGDSAMYLCASLRQANTEAFFGQGTRLTVV.

V usage is TRBV19 and J usage is TRBJ1-4; 11 bases are shared with TRBD1. The germline V gene has CDR1 LNHDA and CDR2 SQIVND (reference sequence). V was clipped by 7 bases and J by 6 bases; unmatched bases: 10. CDR3 size: 16 residues. The CDR3 bases are TGTGCCAGTATCGGGAGGACAGGGGGCGTGTATGAAAAACTGTTTTTT. It codes for CASIGRTGGVYEKLFF.

This chain joins TRBV5-1 and TRBJ2-1; 7 nucleotides line up with TRBD2. The trim removed 2 bases at V and 4 bases at J, leaving 9 bases unmatched. Germline-derived CDR1 and CDR2 are SGHRS and YFSETQ. The length of the CDR3 is 16 residues. In nucleotides, the CDR3 is TGCGCCAGCAGCTTCTTCAGGGAGGGGAAGTACAATGAGCAGTTCTTC. Protein: CASSFFREGKYNEQFF.

The chain is built from TRBV4-3 and TRBJ2-7, with D perhaps matching TRBD1 (6 bases). V lost 3 bases and J 0 bases, leaving 12 bases between the germline ends. The CDR3 spans 15 residues. Per germline, CDR1 LGHNA and CDR2 YSLEER. The CDR3 loop is CASSHVTGSSYEQYF. The CDR3 coding sequence is TGCGCCAGCAGCCACGTGACAGGCAGCTCCTACGAGCAGTACTTC.

The V gene is TRBV11-3, the J gene TRBJ2-1, with D tentatively TRBD1 (6 bases). This CDR3 comprises 12 residues. Between the trimmed V and J ends, which lost 6 bases and 4 bases, there was a span of 7 bases. The germline gives CDR1 SGHNT, CDR2 YENEEA. CDR3 DNA: TGTGCCAGCAGGACAGGATACAATGAGCAGTTCTTC. This gives the protein CASRTGYNEQFF. The full variable domain, in which reference TRBV11-3 and TRBJ2-1 provide the parts outside the CDR3, is EAGVVQSPRYKIIEKKQPVAFWCNPISGHNTLYWYLQNLGQGPELLIRYENEEAVDDSQLPKDRFSAERLKGVDSTLKIQPAELGDSAVYLCASRTGYNEQFFGPGTRLTVL.

The rearrangement uses TRBV27 and TRBJ1-6, with D maybe TRBD1 (5 bases). With 6 bases removed from V and 8 bases from J, the gap between germline ends came to 14 bases. The CDR3 loop spans 14 amino acids. Germline V CDR1 and CDR2: MNHEY, SMNVEV (reference sequence). Written as DNA, the CDR3 is TGTGCCAGCAGCCGGACACCGTGGGATTCACCCCTCCACTTT. Translated: CASSRTPWDSPLHF.

The chain has TRBV4-1 and TRBJ2-3; a possible D gene is TRBD2 (6 bases). CDR1 and CDR2 from the germline V gene are MGHRA and YSYEKL. V lost 7 bases to trimming and J lost 0 bases, with 17 bases between them. This CDR3 is 16 amino acids long. CDR3 in amino acids: CASTPGRGTSTDTQYF. The CDR3, as DNA: TGCGCCAGCACCCCAGGACGAGGGACTAGCACAGATACGCAGTATTTT.

This rearrangement joins TRBV15 to TRBJ1-2; the D is unclear. The germline V gene has CDR1 LNHNV and CDR2 YYDKDF (reference sequence). V was cut by 3 bases and J by 5 bases, with 13 bases left in between. CDR3 size: 14 residues. The CDR3 nucleotides read TGTGCCACCAGCAGGGGCCCAGGTAGGTATGGCTACACCTTC. Translated: CATSRGPGRYGYTF.

This clone was observed a few times. The rearrangement links TRBV10-3 to TRBJ1-1; D is undetermined. Per germline, CDR1 ENHRY and CDR2 SYGVKD. The CDR3 covers 15 residues. V was clipped by 6 bases and J by 0 bases, with 14 bases between them. CDR3 protein: CAIRDLTAMNTEAFF. CDR3 nucleotides: TGTGCCATCAGGGACTTAACAGCTATGAACACTGAAGCTTTCTTT.

The chain employs TRBV29-1 and TRBJ2-7; weak D call: TRBD1 (5 bases). CDR3 size: 11 residues. V shed 6 bases and J shed 4 bases, with 10 bases lying between them. CDR1 and CDR2 (germline): SQVTM, ANQGSEA. CDR3 loop: CSVYQGYEQYF. In DNA form, the CDR3 reads TGCAGCGTGTATCAGGGTTACGAGCAGTACTTC.